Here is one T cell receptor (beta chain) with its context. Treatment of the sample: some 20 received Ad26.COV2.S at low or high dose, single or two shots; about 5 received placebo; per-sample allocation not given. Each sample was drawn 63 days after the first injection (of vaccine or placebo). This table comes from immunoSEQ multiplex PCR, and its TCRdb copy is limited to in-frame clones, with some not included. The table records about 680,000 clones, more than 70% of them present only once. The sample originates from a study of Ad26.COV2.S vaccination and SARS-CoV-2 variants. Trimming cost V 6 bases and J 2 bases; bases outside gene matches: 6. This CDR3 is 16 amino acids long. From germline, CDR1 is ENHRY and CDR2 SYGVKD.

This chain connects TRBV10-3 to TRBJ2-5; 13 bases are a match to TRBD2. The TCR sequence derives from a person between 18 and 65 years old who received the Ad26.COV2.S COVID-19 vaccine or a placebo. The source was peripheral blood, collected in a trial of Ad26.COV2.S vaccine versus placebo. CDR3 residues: CAISRTSGSVQETQYF. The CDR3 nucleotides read TGTGCCATCAGCCGGACTAGCGGGAGTGTTCAAGAGACCCAGTACTTC.